These 12 T cell receptor beta chains share one sample of origin, sequenced in a study of low-dose radiotherapy and immunotherapy resistance in tumors. The time point is: after trial treatment. Treatment: LDRT plus nivolumab, ipilimumab, low-dose cyclophosphamide and aspirin (RACIN trial). TRAV- and TRBV-specific primers were used for first-strand cDNA, which covered alpha and beta chains. PCR amplification of the TCRs was performed with Phusion for 20 PCR cycles, and it relied on a constant-region primer together with a V-primer adapter. TCRdb analysed the reads with MiXCR anew, one entry per CDR3 protein. The repertoire holds 30,000 or so distinct CDR3 sequences, with 49% as singletons. The sequencing here drew on PBMCs, taken after low-dose radiotherapy plus immunotherapy. All receptors come from a male donor with gallbladder cancer.

Relative to its sample, this clonotype is medium-sized. This chain connects TRBV6-2 or TRBV6-3 to TRBJ2-7, with 8 positions matching TRBD2. CDR3 length: 14 residues. J was trimmed by 6 bases and V by 4 bases; bases with no gene match: 8. CDR1 and CDR2 from the germline V gene are MNHEY and SVGEGT. The CDR3 protein is CASSLIAGFGEQYF. The CDR3 DNA sequence: TGTGCCAGCAGTTTAATAGCGGGATTCGGCGAGCAGTACTTC.

This clonotype has ten or more counts. The chain couples TRBV29-1 to TRBJ2-7; D may be TRBD2 (6 bases). Germline V gene sequence: CDR1 SQVTM, CDR2 ANQGSEA. This CDR3 is 16 amino acids long. V dropped 4 bases and J dropped 1 base, with 20 bases sitting between them. The CDR3 region has the DNA TGCAGCGTTGCTGGCCGTGAAGGGAGCGGGTCCTACGAGCAGTACTTC. Encoded protein: CSVAGREGSGSYEQYF.

The chain employs TRBV28 and TRBJ2-7, with D unresolved. Germline V lookup: CDR1 MDHEN, CDR2 SYDVKM. CDR3 length equals 15 residues. Trimming left V 6 bases short and J 0 bases short, with 15 bases between. This CDR3 is CASSTRRASSYEQYF. The CDR3 coding sequence is TGTGCCAGCAGCACGAGGCGAGCTTCCTCCTACGAGCAGTACTTC.

This clonotype occurred many times. In nucleotides, the CDR3 is TGTGCCAGCAGCATTACCCAGCCAAACTTGAACACCGGGGAGCTGTTTTTT. Its translation: CASSITQPNLNTGELFF. This sequence joins TRBV7-8 and TRBJ2-2; D is undetermined. This CDR3 contains 17 residues. Germline-derived CDR1 and CDR2 are SGHVS and FQNEAQ. V was trimmed by 5 bases and J by 1 base, leaving 17 bases between them.

This clonotype was seen a handful of times. The chain recombines TRBV7-6 with TRBJ2-1, with D possibly being TRBD1 (6 bases). V lost 0 bases and J 7 bases, leaving 16 bases between the germline ends. Germline CDR1 reads SGHVS; CDR2 reads FNYEAQ. The CDR3 runs 16 residues. CDR3 nucleotide sequence: TGTGCCAGCAGCTTAGCGGAGACAGGTCTTAGGAATGAGCAGTTCTTC. It translates to CASSLAETGLRNEQFF.

This clonotype was recorded at least ten times. The chain combines TRBV28 with TRBJ1-2; D might be TRBD1 (5 bases). V was shortened by 8 bases and J by 4 bases, with 14 bases between the two germline ends. There are 13 residues in the CDR3. Germline V gene sequence: CDR1 MDHEN, CDR2 SYDVKM. The CDR3 sequence is CASPAGGSYGYTF. The DNA of the CDR3 is TGTGCCAGCCCTGCGGGGGGAAGCTATGGCTACACCTTC.

The chain links TRBV18 to TRBJ2-5; the match to TRBD2 covers 8 bases. Looked up from germline, CDR1 is KGHSH and CDR2 is LQKENI. V lost 0 bases, J lost 3 bases, and 3 bases stayed unmatched. This CDR3 has 15 amino acids. The CDR3 coding sequence is TGTGCCAGCTCACCACCGGGACTAGGGAAAGAGACCCAGTACTTC. This translates into CASSPPGLGKETQYF.

This rearrangement joins TRBV5-4 to TRBJ2-1; possibly TRBD1 or TRBD2 for D (5 bases each). Germline assignment: CDR1 SGHNT and CDR2 YYREEE (reference sequence). This CDR3 is 14 amino acids long. V lost 4 bases, J lost 4 bases, and 12 bases lay in between. CDR3 residues: CASSHGTDYNEQFF. The CDR3 DNA is TGTGCCAGCAGCCACGGGACGGATTACAATGAGCAGTTCTTC.

This clonotype was picked up many times. The rearrangement joins TRBV28 to TRBJ2-5; D not certain. Trimming removed 4 bases at V and 6 bases at J, with 9 bases between. The V gene's germline CDR1 is MDHEN and CDR2 SYDVKM. The CDR3 extends over 12 amino acids. The CDR3 coding sequence is TGTGCCAGCAGTTCCCCCGGCAAGACCCAGTACTTC. It encodes CASSSPGKTQYF.

The gene calls are TRBV7-6 and TRBJ2-5; a possible D gene is TRBD2 (5 bases). Germline CDR1 is SGHVS and CDR2 is FNYEAQ. Trimming left V 10 bases short and J 5 bases short, with 11 bases between. The CDR3 has 11 residues. CDR3 sequence reads: CATPRGETQYF. Written as DNA, the CDR3 is TGTGCCACCCCTCGCGGGGAGACCCAGTACTTC.

Details on this clonotype: A read error is likely here: a far larger clone is one base away. CDR3 nucleotide sequence: TGTGCCAGCAGCCCTATAGGGGACGAGCAGTACTTC. This encodes CASSPIGDEQYF. The gene calls are TRBV5-3 and TRBJ2-7; tentatively, D is TRBD1 (5 bases). TRBV5-3 is placed among ORFs of uncertain function. The ends were cut back, 8 bases at V and 5 bases at J, with 14 bases in the middle. The CDR3 is 12 residues long.

V gene TRBV30 combines with J gene TRBJ1-1; perhaps TRBD1 as D (5 bases). The germline V gene encodes CDR1 GTSNPN and CDR2 SVGIG (reference sequence). The CDR3 is 15 residues long. Trimming pared 4 bases from V and 1 base from J, leaving 16 bases between. CDR3 in DNA: TGTGCCTGGACCCCCGGGGGGGGACGGAACACTGAAGCTTTCTTT. It encodes CAWTPGGGRNTEAFF.